These 20 T cell receptor beta chains were sequenced from one sample in a study of early T cells in non-severe SARS-CoV-2 infection. TCRdb redid the calling of the 5' RACE reads with MiXCR, one entry per CDR3 protein. In the table there are tens of thousands of distinct CDR3 sequences, 5% to 6.5% of which are singletons. Sequenced: whole blood. Receptor source: an adult who was a healthcare worker with PCR-confirmed SARS-CoV-2 infection or an uninfected control (not recorded which).

The table lists this clonotype with many counts. One end of the junction fails to match germline, which may point to a read error. This chain links TRBV6-1 with TRBJ2-2; no clear D gene. CDR3 size: 17 residues. The germline V gene encodes CDR1 MNHNS and CDR2 SASEGT. This CDR3 reads CASSEAEGNWNAGELFF. DNA of the CDR3: TGTGCCAGCAGTGAAGCTGAAGGAAATTGGAACGCCGGGGAGCTGTTTTTT.

Comment on this clonotype: This may stem from a read error, because a much larger clone lies one nucleotide away. V usage is TRBV18 and J usage is TRBJ1-4; perhaps TRBD1 as D (6 bases). CDR3 length: 16 amino acids. In germline, CDR1 is KGHSH, CDR2 LQKENI. CDR3 in DNA: TGTACCAGCTCACGTGACAGGCTACCAACTAATGAAAAACTGTTTTTT. Translating gives CTSSRDRLPTNEKLFF.

This clonotype was counted at least ten times. The chain uses TRBV10-2 and TRBJ2-2, with a tentative D call TRBD2 (6 bases). V was shortened by 11 bases and J by 6 bases, with 16 bases between the two germline ends. Per germline, CDR1 WSHSY and CDR2 SAAADI. The CDR3 covers 13 residues. CDR3 amino acids: CAGRDGPSGELFF. The CDR3 bases are TGCGCCGGGCGGGACGGTCCGTCCGGGGAGCTGTTTTTT.

This clonotype was picked up a small number of times. J is TRBJ2-7 and V is TRBV7-2; weak D call: TRBD1 (6 bases). Germline lookup yields CDR1 SGHTA and CDR2 FQGNSA. CDR3 length equals 16 residues. With 6 bases removed from V and 7 bases from J, the gap between germline ends came to 25 bases. CDR3 coding DNA: TGTGCCAGCAGTAATCTCTCCCCCCGACAGGAGAAGGAGCAGTACTTC. It encodes CASSNLSPRQEKEQYF.

Many counts were recorded for this clonotype. The chain has TRBV15 and TRBJ1-5, with D perhaps TRBD1 (6 bases). This CDR3 contains 15 residues. The ends were cut back, 0 bases at V and 7 bases at J, with 13 bases in the middle. Germline V gives CDR1 LNHNV, CDR2 YYDKDF (reference sequence). The CDR3 coding sequence is TGTGCCACCAGCAGAGATCCGGGGGCTGGGCAGCCCCAGCATTTT. It translates to CATSRDPGAGQPQHF.

This clonotype has a handful of counts. The rearrangement links TRBV2 to TRBJ2-1; 8 nucleotides match TRBD2. Looked up from germline, CDR1 is SNHLY and CDR2 is FYNNEI. The CDR3 contains 14 residues. V lost 5 bases to trimming and J lost 8 bases; unmatched junction nucleotides: 8. CDR3 coding DNA: TGTGCCAGCAGTCTTTCGGGACTAGTTGATGAGCAGTTCTTC. Amino acids: CASSLSGLVDEQFF.

Many counts were recorded for this clonotype. The gene calls are TRBV2 and TRBJ2-3, with D maybe TRBD2 (6 bases). Germline lookup yields CDR1 SNHLY and CDR2 FYNNEI. Trimming shortened V by 1 base and J by 3 bases, and 14 bases separated the two germline ends. This CDR3 comprises 16 residues. CDR3 amino acids: CASSEVRGKGTDTQYF. CDR3 nucleotides: TGTGCCAGCAGTGAAGTTCGGGGGAAAGGTACAGATACGCAGTATTTT.

The sample holds many counts of this clonotype. This chain connects TRBV29-1 to TRBJ2-1; TRBD1 matches at 8 bases. V shed 4 bases and J 12 bases; nucleotides not matched to a gene: 14. This CDR3 has 14 amino acids. Germline CDR1 is SQVTM and CDR2 is ANQGSEA. The CDR3 loop reads CSVVGQGASSGQFF. CDR3 sequence (DNA): TGCAGCGTTGTAGGCCAGGGGGCATCTTCTGGGCAGTTCTTC.

This clonotype occurred a few times. The V gene is TRBV18, the J gene TRBJ2-7; a possible D gene is TRBD1 (7 bases). The V end was cut by 3 bases, the J end by 9 bases, with 12 bases between. Per the germline V gene, CDR1 is KGHSH and CDR2 is LQKENI. The CDR3 runs 12 residues. The CDR3 reads CASSPNRGGQYF. The CDR3 bases are TGTGCCAGCTCACCCAACAGGGGAGGGCAGTACTTC.

This clonotype was recorded many times. V is TRBV29-1 and J is TRBJ2-5; no definite D call. The V gene's germline CDR1 is SQVTM and CDR2 ANQGSEA. The CDR3 is made up of 12 amino acids. The V end was cut by 2 bases, the J end by 4 bases, with 8 bases between. CDR3 sequence reads: CSVEKGGETQYF. CDR3 nucleotide sequence: TGCAGCGTTGAAAAGGGTGGAGAGACCCAGTACTTC.

The rearrangement uses TRBV11-2 and TRBJ2-1; D is perhaps TRBD2 (5 bases). The V end was cut by 3 bases, the J end by 2 bases, with 14 bases between. Germline V gene data show CDR1 as SGHAT and CDR2 as FQNNGV. CDR3 length: 16 residues. CDR3 in DNA: TGTGCCAGCAGCTTTATTTCGGGGAAAACCTACAATGAGCAGTTCTTC. It translates to CASSFISGKTYNEQFF.

This clonotype rates as medium-sized. The gene calls are TRBV21-1 and TRBJ2-1; TRBD2 is taken as the D call from the table, unchecked against the DNA. TRBV21-1 is a listed pseudogene. The CDR3 loop spans 15 amino acids. The CDR3 here is CASSMAAGGPNEQFF. Here the CDR3 DNA reads TGTGCCAGCAGCATGGCGGCGGGAGGGCCCAATGAGCAGTTCTTC.

This clonotype came up many times. This rearrangement joins TRBV3-1 to TRBJ2-7; D might be TRBD1 or TRBD2, each matching 5 bases. Germline values: CDR1 LGHDT, CDR2 YNNKEL (reference sequence). The germline V and J ends were trimmed by 5 bases and 1 base, with 12 bases remaining between them. This CDR3 has 14 amino acids. CDR3 DNA sequence: TGTGCCAGCAGCAAAACAGGACTTTCCTACGAGCAGTACTTC. Its protein product is CASSKTGLSYEQYF.

At least ten counts were recorded for this clonotype. The chain joins TRBV27 to TRBJ2-7; possibly TRBD1 or TRBD2 for D (5 bases each). Trimming took off 5 bases at V and 2 bases at J, with 16 bases between the two ends. Germline loops: CDR1 MNHEY, CDR2 SMNVEV (reference sequence). This CDR3 is built from 15 residues. The CDR3 DNA is TGTGCCAGCAGTCTCCAGGTGGGGGACCCCTACGAGCAGTACTTC. This translates into CASSLQVGDPYEQYF.

This clonotype was picked up many times. The rearrangement joins TRBV10-1 to TRBJ2-3; no clear D gene. Germline V gives CDR1 WNHNN, CDR2 SYGVQD (reference sequence). The V end was cut by 9 bases, the J end by 0 bases, with 4 bases between. CDR3 length: 11 residues. The CDR3 region is CASGSTDTQYF. The CDR3, as DNA: TGCGCCAGTGGAAGCACAGATACGCAGTATTTT.

This clonotype has more than one count but fewer than ten. This chain connects TRBV12-3 or TRBV12-4 to TRBJ1-1; the D gene is possibly TRBD1 (5 bases). V was trimmed by 5 bases and J by 0 bases, leaving 19 bases between them. The CDR3 totals 17 residues. DNA of the CDR3: TGTGCCAGCAGTACCCGGATACAGGTGGACGTGAACACTGAAGCTTTCTTT. Its protein is CASSTRIQVDVNTEAFF.

This clonotype was seen many times. The chain links TRBV6-5 to TRBJ2-3; no firm D call. This CDR3 has 14 amino acids. Trimming stripped 0 bases from V and 2 bases from J, with 6 bases between. The germline V gene has CDR1 MNHEY and CDR2 SVGAGI. CDR3 amino acids: CASSYSVNTDTQYF. CDR3 bases: TGTGCCAGCAGTTACTCAGTAAACACAGATACGCAGTATTTT.

This clonotype was observed at least ten times. The gene calls are TRBV11-2 and TRBJ1-2, with no clear D. This CDR3 is built from 15 residues. In germline, CDR1 is SGHAT, CDR2 FQNNGV. V lost 5 bases, J lost 1 base, and 14 bases lay in between. The CDR3 spells CASSPRTVLNYGYTF. The CDR3 bases are TGTGCCAGCAGCCCCCGTACAGTACTTAACTATGGCTACACCTTC. The full variable domain, completed using reference TRBV11-2 and TRBJ1-2, is EAGVAQSPRYKIIEKRQSVAFWCNPISGHATLYWYQQILGQGPKLLIQFQNNGVVDDSQLPKDRFSAERLKGVDSTLKIQPAKLEDSAVYLCASSPRTVLNYGYTFGSGTRLTVV.

This clonotype was observed many times. The V and J genes are TRBV11-2 and TRBJ2-1; 10 positions match TRBD2. Germline values: CDR1 SGHAT, CDR2 FQNNGV. Germline trimming cut 2 bases from V and 2 bases from J; bases unmatched to any gene: 3. The CDR3 length is 16 residues. This CDR3 reads CASSLSLAGAYNEQFF. Here the CDR3 DNA reads TGTGCCAGCAGCTTAAGCCTAGCGGGAGCCTACAATGAGCAGTTCTTC.

This clonotype is medium-sized. The chain carries TRBV7-6 and TRBJ2-1; 15 bases are shared with TRBD2. Trimming at V came to 1 base and at J to 7 bases, leaving 5 bases not matched to a gene. The CDR3 contains 17 residues. Germline V gives CDR1 SGHVS, CDR2 FNYEAQ. The CDR3 here is CASSLDPGLAGGNEQFF. For the CDR3, the DNA is TGTGCCAGCAGCTTAGATCCGGGACTAGCGGGAGGTAATGAGCAGTTCTTC.